This T cell receptor (beta chain) originates from a study of response to subunit inactivated influenza vaccine. TCRdb analysed the RT-PCR reads with MiXCR anew, one entry per CDR3 protein. The sample contains more than 200,000 distinct CDR3 sequences, 9% to 15% of which appear only once. Germline trimming cut 6 bases from V and 3 bases from J; bases unmatched to any gene: 8. The CDR3 loop spans 15 amino acids. Germline CDR1 MNHNS, CDR2 SASEGT. This rearrangement joins TRBV6-1 to TRBJ1-2; TRBD1 aligns across 9 bases. The sequence was obtained from a man aged 50 to 59 who received an inactivated influenza vaccine. The source was non-naive T cells sorted from PBMCs, collected approximately 15 days before vaccination. The CDR3 DNA sequence: TGTGCCAGCAGGGTACAGGGGGCTGGCGACTATGGCTACACCTTC. Translating gives CASRVQGAGDYGYTF.